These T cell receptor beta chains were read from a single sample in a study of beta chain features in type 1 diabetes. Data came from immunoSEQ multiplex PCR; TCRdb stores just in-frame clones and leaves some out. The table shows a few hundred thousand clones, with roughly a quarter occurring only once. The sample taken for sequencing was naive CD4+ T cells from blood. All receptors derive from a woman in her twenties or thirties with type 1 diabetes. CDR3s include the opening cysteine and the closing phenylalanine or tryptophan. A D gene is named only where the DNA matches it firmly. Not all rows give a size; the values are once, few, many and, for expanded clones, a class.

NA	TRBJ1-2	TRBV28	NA	TGTGCCAGCAGTTTAGGACAGCCCTATGGCTACACCTTC	CASSLGQPYGYTF
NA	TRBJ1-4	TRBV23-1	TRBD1	TGCGCCAGCAGTCCGCGTAAGGAAGGGGGCGATGAAAAACTGTTTTTT	CASSPRKEGGDEKLFF
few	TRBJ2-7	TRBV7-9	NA	TGTGCCAGCAGCCCCTCCCTCTACGAGCAGTACTTC	CASSPSLYEQYF
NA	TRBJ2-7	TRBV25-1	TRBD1	TGTGCCAGCAGTGGATCGGGACAGCCCTCCTACGAGCAGTACTTC	CASSGSGQPSYEQYF
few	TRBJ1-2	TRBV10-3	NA	TGTGCCATTGGTGAGGACAGTCATAAGGTCTACACCTTC	CAIGEDSHKVYTF
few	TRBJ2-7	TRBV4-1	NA	TGCGCCAGCAGCCAATCTCTAGCCTTAACGGGCTACGAGCAGTACTTC	CASSQSLALTGYEQYF
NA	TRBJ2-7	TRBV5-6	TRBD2	TGTGCCAGCAGCTTGATAGCGGGGTTCGAACTTTACGAGCAGTACTTC	CASSLIAGFELYEQYF
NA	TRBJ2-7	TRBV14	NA	TGTGCCAGCAGCCAAGTAAGTGGCCCCTACGAGCAGTACTTC	CASSQVSGPYEQYF
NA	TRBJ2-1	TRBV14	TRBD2	TGTGCCAGCAGCCAAATGCCCGGGAGGGCCCCAAATGAGCAGTTCTTC	CASSQMPGRAPNEQFF
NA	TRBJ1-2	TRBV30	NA	TGTGCCTGGAGTGTCACGGGCTATGGCTACACCTTC	CAWSVTGYGYTF
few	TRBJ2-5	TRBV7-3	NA	TGTGCCAGCAGCTTAATAGCGGAAGAGACCCAGTACTTC	CASSLIAEETQYF
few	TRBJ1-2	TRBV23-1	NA	TGCGCCAGCAGTCAGGGCAGCACTAACTATGGCTACACCTTC	CASSQGSTNYGYTF
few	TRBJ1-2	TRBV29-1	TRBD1	TGCAGCGCAAGACAGGGGCCCCCCTATGGCTACACCTTC	CSARQGPPYGYTF
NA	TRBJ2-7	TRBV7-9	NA	TGTGCCAGCAGCTTATTCGGCTACGAGCAGTACTTC	CASSLFGYEQYF
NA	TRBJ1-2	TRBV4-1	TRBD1	TGCGCCAGCAGCCAGACGCCGGGACAGTACTTGGGCTACACCTTC	CASSQTPGQYLGYTF
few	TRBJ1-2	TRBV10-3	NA	TGTGCCAACACCGGGACAAACTATGGCTACACCTTC	CANTGTNYGYTF
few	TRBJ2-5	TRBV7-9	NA	TGTGCCAGCAGCTTCCGAGAGACCCAGTACTTC	CASSFRETQYF
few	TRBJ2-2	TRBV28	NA	TGTGCCACTAACTTCCAAGACGGGGAGCTGTTTTTT	CATNFQDGELFF
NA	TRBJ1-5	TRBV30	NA	TGTGCCTGGCGTGACAGGAGAAATAGCAATCAGCCCCAGCATTTT	CAWRDRRNSNQPQHF
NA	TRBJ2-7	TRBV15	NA	TGTGCCACCGCCTTACAGGGCGGAGAATACGAGCAGTACTTC	CATALQGGEYEQYF
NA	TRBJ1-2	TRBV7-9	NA	TGTGCCAGCAGCTTAGGAGGCGGGGGAGATGGCTACACCTTC	CASSLGGGGDGYTF
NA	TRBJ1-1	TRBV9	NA	TGTGCCAGCAGCGTAGCTACTGAGGGCACTGAAGCTTTCTTT	CASSVATEGTEAFF
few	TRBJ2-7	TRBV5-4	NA	TGTGCCAGCAGCTTACCCACAGGACCGCTCTACGAGCAGTACTTC	CASSLPTGPLYEQYF
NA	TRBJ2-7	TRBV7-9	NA	TGTGCCAGCAGCTTAGAACAGGCCCTCGAAAAGCAGTACTTC	CASSLEQALEKQYF
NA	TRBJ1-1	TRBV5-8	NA	TGTGCCAGCAGCTTGGCTCGGGACACTGAAGCTTTCTTT	CASSLARDTEAFF
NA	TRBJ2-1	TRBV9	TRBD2	TGTGCCAGCAGCGGGAGAGCGGGGGGGGGCTATGAGCAGTTCTTC	CASSGRAGGGYEQFF
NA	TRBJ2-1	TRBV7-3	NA	TGTGCCAGCAGCCCCCAGGGGGCGGGAGAACATTACAATGAGCAGTTCTTC	CASSPQGAGEHYNEQFF
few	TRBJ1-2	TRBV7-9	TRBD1	TGTGCCAGCAGCTCCTTAAGTGGGGCCGGACAGGGGGCCGGGGGCTACACCTTC	CASSSLSGAGQGAGGYTF
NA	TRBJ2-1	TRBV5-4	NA	TGTGCCAGCAGCTTGGGTGGGCAGGCATACTACAATGAGCAGTTCTTC	CASSLGGQAYYNEQFF
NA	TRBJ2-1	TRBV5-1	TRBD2	TGCGCCAGCACGCGAACTAGCGCAGGCTCCTACAATGAGCAGTTCTTC	CASTRTSAGSYNEQFF
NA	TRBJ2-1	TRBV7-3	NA	TGTGCCAGCAGCCAACGGACTGTTGGGGGCATCAATGAGCAGTTCTTC	CASSQRTVGGINEQFF
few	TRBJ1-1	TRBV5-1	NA	TGCGCCAGCAGCTTGGCAGGGCCTGAAGCTTTCTTT	CASSLAGPEAFF
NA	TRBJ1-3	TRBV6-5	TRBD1	TGTGCCAGCAGTTCGGGGACAGGGTTCGGAAACACCATATATTTT	CASSSGTGFGNTIYF
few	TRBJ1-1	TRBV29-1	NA	TGCAGCTCTGAGGAGGGAGGGACTGAAGCTTTCTTT	CSSEEGGTEAFF
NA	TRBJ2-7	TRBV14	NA	TGTGCCAGCAGCCAAGATTACGGCAGGGCATACGAGCAGTACTTC	CASSQDYGRAYEQYF
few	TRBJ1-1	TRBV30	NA	TGTGCCTGGAGTAGACTGACGGCTGAGACTGAAGCTTTCTTT	CAWSRLTAETEAFF
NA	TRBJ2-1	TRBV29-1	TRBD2	TGCAGCGCCGCGGGACTAGCGGGAGTAAATGAGCAGTTCTTC	CSAAGLAGVNEQFF
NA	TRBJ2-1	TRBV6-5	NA	TGTGCCAGCAGTTACTCGACTAGGCGCGCCTACAATGAGCAGTTCTTC	CASSYSTRRAYNEQFF
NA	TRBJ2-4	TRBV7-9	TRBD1	TGTGCCAGCAGCCTTCGACAGGGGGAACCCAAAAACATTCAGTACTTC	CASSLRQGEPKNIQYF
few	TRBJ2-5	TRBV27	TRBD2	TGTGCCAGCAGTTCCCCCGGCACTAGCGGGAGGTCACCCGCACAAGAGACCCAGTACTTC	CASSSPGTSGRSPAQETQYF
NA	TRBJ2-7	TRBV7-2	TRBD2	TGTGCCAGCAGCTTAGTCTTACTAGCGAACTCCTACGAGCAGTACTTC	CASSLVLLANSYEQYF
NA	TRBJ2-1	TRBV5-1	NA	TGCGCCAGCGCACGGTTAGAGTCCCACAATGAGCAGTTCTTC	CASARLESHNEQFF
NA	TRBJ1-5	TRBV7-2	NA	TGTGCCAGCAGCTTTTCAGGGCATCAGCCCCAGCATTTT	CASSFSGHQPQHF
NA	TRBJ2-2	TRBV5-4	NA	TGTGCCAGCAGCTCCGAGCCGACTAGTTACACCGGGGAGCTGTTTTTT	CASSSEPTSYTGELFF
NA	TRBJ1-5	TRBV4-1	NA	TGCGCCAGCAGCCAAGGCCAGCGGGGGCCCAGCAATCAGCCCCAGCATTTT	CASSQGQRGPSNQPQHF
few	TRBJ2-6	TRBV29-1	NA	TGCAGCGTCGACACAGGGATCGGGGCCAACGTCCTGACTTTC	CSVDTGIGANVLTF
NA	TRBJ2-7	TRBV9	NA	TGTGCCAGTAGCTCTTCCTCTGGGGGGAGAGCCGACGAGCAGTACTTC	CASSSSSGGRADEQYF
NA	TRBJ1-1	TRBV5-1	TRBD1	TGCGCCAGCAGCGACCGGACAGGGGGAAACACTGAAGCTTTCTTT	CASSDRTGGNTEAFF
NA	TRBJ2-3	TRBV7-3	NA	TGTGCCAGCAGCTCCCCTCGAGGGACGCAGTATTTT	CASSSPRGTQYF
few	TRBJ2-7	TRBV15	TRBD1	TGTGCCACCAGCAGAGAAGGACAGGCGGCCTACGAGCAGTACTTC	CATSREGQAAYEQYF
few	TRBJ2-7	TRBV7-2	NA	TGTGCCAGCAGCTTAGAGGCCTGGAGCTCCTACGAGCAGTACTTC	CASSLEAWSSYEQYF
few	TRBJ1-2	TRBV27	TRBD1	TGTGCCAGCAGCCCAACAGGGGGCAATGGCTACACCTTC	CASSPTGGNGYTF
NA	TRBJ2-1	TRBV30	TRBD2	TGTGCCTGGAGATGGCTAGCGGGTATTAGGTCCTACAATGAGCAGTTCTTC	CAWRWLAGIRSYNEQFF
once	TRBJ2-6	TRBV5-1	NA	TGCGCCAGCAGCTTGGAATGGAGCTCTGGGGCCAACGTCCTGACTTTC	CASSLEWSSGANVLTF
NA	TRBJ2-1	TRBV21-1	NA	TGTGCCAGCAGCAAACCCACAGCCCAAAGCTCCTACAATGAGCAGTTCTTC	CASSKPTAQSSYNEQFF